These 25 T cell receptor beta chains share one sample of origin, sequenced in a study of vaccination effects on CD4 cells after COVID-19. Generated by immunoSEQ multiplex PCR, the TCRdb table keeps only in-frame clones and is missing some. The data hold about 65,000 clones, with roughly four fifths observed a single time. Their recognized antigens are unknown. Under the ViraFEST assay, PBMC were stimulated with viral peptide pools so that antigen-specific CD4+ T cells expanded. Sequencing was performed afterwards. Investigators separated out CD4+ T cells once approximately 11 days of culture had passed. The vaccine recipients had no prior SARS-CoV-2 infection, with negative nucleocapsid antibodies. The sample here was CD4+ T cells from PBMCs cultured with HCoV-NL63 spike peptides, taken before COVID-19 vaccination. These receptors all stem from a human donor who received a COVID-19 vaccine.

The rearrangement joins TRBV6-5 to TRBJ2-7; the D gene is possibly TRBD1 (6 bases). V shed 6 bases and J shed 12 bases, with 18 bases lying between them. The germline CDR1 and CDR2 sequences are MNHEY and SVGAGI. This CDR3 is 12 amino acids long. The CDR3 DNA reads as TGTGCCAGCAGGGTACAGGGAGTTGCATGGTACGTC. Protein sequence: CASRVQGVAWYV.

This clone was observed once. This sequence joins TRBV6-5 and TRBJ2-7, with D perhaps matching TRBD2 (6 bases). Germline CDR1 MNHEY, CDR2 SVGAGI. The length of the CDR3 is 14 residues. V gave up 2 bases and J gave up 7 bases, with 15 bases separating them. CDR3 DNA: TGTGCCAGCAGTTACCAGGCGGGGCCTTTTGAGCAGTACGTC. It encodes CASSYQAGPFEQYV.

This chain joins TRBV5-1 and TRBJ1-5; 10 positions agree with TRBD1. Germline assignment: CDR1 SGHRS and CDR2 YFSETQ. This CDR3 has 15 amino acids. The junction had 2 bases not matched to a gene; V was cut back by 0 bases and J by 5 bases. In DNA, the CDR3 is TGCGCCAGCAGCTTGGAGGGGACAGGGGATCAGCCCCAGCATTTT. Its translation: CASSLEGTGDQPQHF.

The chain carries TRBV7-9 and TRBJ1-2; 9 positions match TRBD1. V lost 5 bases, J lost 9 bases, and 19 bases stayed unmatched. Germline CDR1 SEHNR, CDR2 FQNEAQ (reference sequence). The CDR3 is 17 residues long. DNA for the CDR3: TGTGCCAGCAGCAATATACTACGTCACAGGGGGCCGGGGAGCTACACCTTC. Its translation is CASSNILRHRGPGSYTF.

The chain joins TRBV29-1 to TRBJ1-1, with D possibly TRBD1 on 6 matching bases. The CDR3 has 15 residues. V was clipped by 4 bases and J by 1 base, with 16 bases between them. Germline CDR1 SQVTM, CDR2 ANQGSEA. DNA of the CDR3: TGCAGCGTTGGAACGTTTGGGGGCGAGAACACTGAAGCTTTCTTT. Protein sequence: CSVGTFGGENTEAFF. The entire variable domain, with the rest obtained from reference TRBV29-1 and TRBJ1-1, is as follows: SAVISQKPSRDICQRGTSLTIQCQVDSQVTMMFWYRQQPGQSLTLIATANQGSEATYESGFVIDKFPISRPNLTFSTLTVSNMSPEDSSIYLCSVGTFGGENTEAFFGQGTRLTVV.

This chain links TRBV7-8 with TRBJ1-2, with D perhaps TRBD1 (5 bases). The germline CDR1 and CDR2 sequences are SGHVS and FQNEAQ. Between the trimmed V and J ends, which lost 7 bases and 8 bases, there was a span of 23 bases. CDR3 length equals 15 residues. The CDR3 DNA reads as TGTGCCAGCAACCCCACTTACTCCGGGGACTGGGGCTACACCTTC. The encoded protein is CASNPTYSGDWGYTF.

The chain joins TRBV19 to TRBJ2-6; maybe TRBD1 (6 bases). This CDR3 is built from 17 residues. V was trimmed by 5 bases and J by 0 bases, leaving 14 bases between them. Per germline, CDR1 LNHDA and CDR2 SQIVND (reference sequence). CDR3: CASSPGVFRSGANVLTF. The CDR3 nucleotides read TGTGCCAGTAGTCCAGGGGTCTTTCGCTCTGGGGCCAACGTCCTGACTTTC.

The genes are TRBV9 and TRBJ2-3, with D unresolved. The V end was cut by 4 bases, the J end by 2 bases, with 11 bases between. There are 14 residues in the CDR3. The germline gives CDR1 SGDLS, CDR2 YYNGEE. The CDR3 loop is CASSPTRYTDTQYF. CDR3 DNA sequence: TGTGCCAGCAGCCCCACCCGCTACACAGATACGCAGTATTTT.

The rearrangement links TRBV19 to TRBJ1-1, with 8 positions matching TRBD1. V shed 4 bases, J shed 4 bases, and the junction held 5 bases outside the gene matches. The germline V gene has CDR1 LNHDA and CDR2 SQIVND (reference sequence). This CDR3 is built from 14 residues. The CDR3 spells CASSKDRVSTEAFF. The DNA for the CDR3 is TGTGCCAGTAGTAAGGACAGGGTGAGCACTGAAGCTTTCTTT.

The V gene is TRBV14, the J gene TRBJ2-6; no clear D gene. Germline loops: CDR1 SGHDN, CDR2 FVKESK. Trimming removed 1 base from V and 0 bases from J, with 7 bases in between. The CDR3 contains 16 residues. The CDR3 sequence is CASSQGSYSGANVLTF. The DNA of the CDR3 is TGTGCCAGCAGCCAAGGTAGCTACTCTGGGGCCAACGTCCTGACTTTC.

J is TRBJ2-3 and V is TRBV23-1; the D is unclear. TRBV23-1 is filed as an ORF, its function uncertain. CDR3 length equals 16 residues. Trimming removed 2 bases from V and 3 bases from J, with 15 bases in between. DNA of the CDR3: TGCGCCAGCAGTCAACAGGCCATTATCGGAACAGATACGCAGTATTTT. Protein: CASSQQAIIGTDTQYF.

This clone was seen a handful of times. The chain links TRBV30 to TRBJ1-5; D gene ambiguous. The V end was cut by 4 bases, the J end by 0 bases, with 10 bases between. Germline lookup yields CDR1 GTSNPN and CDR2 SVGIG (reference sequence). The length of the CDR3 is 14 residues. CDR3 in amino acids: CAWNSDNSNQPQHF. In DNA form, the CDR3 reads TGTGCCTGGAACTCAGATAATAGCAATCAGCCCCAGCATTTT.

The chain has TRBV7-2 and TRBJ1-2, with D maybe TRBD1 (5 bases). Trimming stripped 1 base from V and 7 bases from J, with 13 bases between. The CDR3 sequence is 14 residues long. Germline lookup yields CDR1 SGHTA and CDR2 FQGNSA. As DNA, the CDR3 is TGTGCCAGCAGCTTAGGAATGGTCGGGGGTGGCTACACCTTC. Encoded protein: CASSLGMVGGGYTF.

The chain has TRBV5-1 and TRBJ2-5, with a weak D call TRBD1 (5 bases). Germline CDR1 is SGHRS and CDR2 is YFSETQ. The CDR3 length is 13 residues. V lost 0 bases to trimming and J lost 4 bases, with 7 bases between them. In DNA, the CDR3 is TGCGCCAGCAGCTTGGACAGGCCAGAGACCCAGTACTTC. Translating it yields CASSLDRPETQYF. Based on the CDR3 plus reference TRBV5-1 and TRBJ2-5, the full variable domain is KAGVTQTPRYLIKTRGQQVTLSCSPISGHRSVSWYQQTPGQGLQFLFEYFSETQRNKGNFPGRFSGRQFSNSRSEMNVSTLELGDSALYLCASSLDRPETQYFGPGTRLLVL.

This rearrangement joins TRBV11-2 to TRBJ1-2, with TRBD1 as a possible D gene (5 bases). The CDR3 is made up of 15 amino acids. Trimming removed 4 bases at V and 5 bases at J, with 17 bases between. Germline V gene sequence: CDR1 SGHAT, CDR2 FQNNGV. In nucleotides, the CDR3 is TGTGCCAGCAGCTACAGTACCGGGACGGAGTATGGCTACACCTTC. Translation gives CASSYSTGTEYGYTF.

The chain uses TRBV7-8 and TRBJ1-2, with a possible D match to TRBD1 (6 bases). The V end lost 3 bases, the J end lost 3 bases, and 14 bases lay between the germline ends. CDR1 is SGHVS and CDR2 is FQNEAQ in the germline V gene. The CDR3 covers 15 residues. The CDR3 loop is CASSLLSGADYGYTF. The CDR3 region has the DNA TGTGCCAGCAGCTTGCTTTCAGGGGCAGACTATGGCTACACCTTC.

The chain carries TRBV5-1 and TRBJ1-4; 7 nucleotides match TRBD1. The length of the CDR3 is 14 residues. With 3 bases clipped from V and 6 bases from J, the junction kept 5 bases outside the gene matches. Germline V gene sequence: CDR1 SGHRS, CDR2 YFSETQ. CDR3 sequence: CASSSTGSDEKLFF. The CDR3 DNA is TGCGCCAGCAGCTCGACAGGGAGTGATGAAAAACTGTTTTTT.

The V gene is TRBV7-3, the J gene TRBJ2-3, with 9 bases that match TRBD1. CDR1 and CDR2 (germline): SGHTA, FQGTGA. J was trimmed by 3 bases and V by 5 bases; bases with no gene match: 3. The CDR3 covers 14 residues. This CDR3 is CASSETGGTDTQYF. The DNA of the CDR3 is TGTGCCAGCAGCGAGACAGGGGGGACAGATACGCAGTATTTT. Supplemented by reference TRBV7-3 and TRBJ2-3, the full variable domain reads GAGVSQTPSNKVTEKGKYVELRCDPISGHTALYWYRQSLGQGPEFLIYFQGTGAADDSGLPNDRFFAVRPEGSVSTLKIQRTERGDSAVYLCASSETGGTDTQYFGPGTRLTVL.

This clone was detected only once. The chain couples TRBV5-8 to TRBJ1-2, with TRBD1 identical over 8 bases. J lost 8 bases, V lost 4 bases, and 10 bases had no gene match. The CDR3 totals 14 residues. The germline V gene has CDR1 SGHTS and CDR2 YDEGEE. The CDR3 DNA follows: TGTGCCAGCAGCCGACAGGGGTGGGCGGGAGGCTACACCTTC. As protein: CASSRQGWAGGYTF.

There are a few counts of this clone. The rearrangement joins TRBV12-3 or TRBV12-4 to TRBJ1-3, with 7 bases aligning to TRBD1. After removal of 8 bases from V and 7 bases from J, the junction contained 5 bases not matched to a gene. CDR3 length: 12 residues. The CDR3 region has the DNA TGTGCCAGCCGCAGGGGACAGAACACCATATATTTT. This codes for CASRRGQNTIYF.

This clone was counted a few times. J is TRBJ1-2 and V is TRBV5-4; unclear D gene. The CDR3 covers 14 residues. Germline CDR1 SGHNT, CDR2 YYREEE (reference sequence). V dropped 2 bases and J dropped 8 bases, with 16 bases sitting between them. The CDR3 region is CASSFPVGSGGYTF. CDR3 DNA sequence: TGTGCCAGCAGCTTCCCCGTGGGTAGTGGAGGCTACACCTTC.

This chain links TRBV15 with TRBJ2-1; D may be TRBD1 (6 bases). Germline V gene sequence: CDR1 LNHNV, CDR2 YYDKDF (reference sequence). The ends were cut back, 2 bases at V and 10 bases at J, with 18 bases in the middle. This CDR3 spans 15 amino acids. The CDR3 DNA sequence: TGTGCCACCAGCAGACCCCCCCCTGCAGACAGGGAGCAGTTCTTC. Translated, it gives CATSRPPPADREQFF.

This clone was seen only a few times. The chain couples TRBV28 to TRBJ1-2; a possible D gene is TRBD1 (5 bases). The CDR3 consists of 13 residues. The V gene lost 3 bases and the J gene lost 3 bases, with 8 bases spanning the gap. Germline assignment: CDR1 MDHEN and CDR2 SYDVKM. As DNA, the CDR3 is TGTGCCAGCAGTTTGGGGACGTACTATGGCTACACCTTC. Amino acid sequence: CASSLGTYYGYTF.

This rearrangement joins TRBV10-2 to TRBJ2-1; D remains ambiguous. V gave up 3 bases and J gave up 5 bases, with 8 bases separating them. CDR3 length: 13 residues. Looked up from germline, CDR1 is WSHSY and CDR2 is SAAADI. CDR3 sequence reads: CASSELLNNEQFF. For the CDR3, the DNA is TGCGCCAGCAGTGAACTGCTGAACAATGAGCAGTTCTTC.

The V gene is TRBV6-6, the J gene TRBJ1-1, with no clear D. V lost 2 bases to trimming and J lost 1 base, with 2 bases between them. There are 12 residues in the CDR3. Per the germline V gene, CDR1 is MNHNY and CDR2 is SVGAGI (reference sequence). In nucleotides, the CDR3 is TGTGCCAGCAGTTACCAGAACACTGAAGCTTTCTTT. It encodes CASSYQNTEAFF.